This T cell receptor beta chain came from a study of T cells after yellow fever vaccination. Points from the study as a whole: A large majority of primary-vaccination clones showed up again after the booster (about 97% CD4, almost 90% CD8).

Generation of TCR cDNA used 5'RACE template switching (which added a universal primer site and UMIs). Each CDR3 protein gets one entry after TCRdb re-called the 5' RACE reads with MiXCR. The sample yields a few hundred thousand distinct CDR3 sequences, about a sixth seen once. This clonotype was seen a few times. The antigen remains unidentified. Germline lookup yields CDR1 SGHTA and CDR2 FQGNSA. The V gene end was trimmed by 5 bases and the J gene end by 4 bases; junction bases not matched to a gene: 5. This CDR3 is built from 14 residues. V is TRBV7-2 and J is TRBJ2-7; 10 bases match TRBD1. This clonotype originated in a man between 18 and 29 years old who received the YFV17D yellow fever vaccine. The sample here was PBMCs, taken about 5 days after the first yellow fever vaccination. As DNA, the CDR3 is TGTGCCAGCAGCCCGCTGGACAGGGGGTACGAGCAGTACTTC. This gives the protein CASSPLDRGYEQYF.